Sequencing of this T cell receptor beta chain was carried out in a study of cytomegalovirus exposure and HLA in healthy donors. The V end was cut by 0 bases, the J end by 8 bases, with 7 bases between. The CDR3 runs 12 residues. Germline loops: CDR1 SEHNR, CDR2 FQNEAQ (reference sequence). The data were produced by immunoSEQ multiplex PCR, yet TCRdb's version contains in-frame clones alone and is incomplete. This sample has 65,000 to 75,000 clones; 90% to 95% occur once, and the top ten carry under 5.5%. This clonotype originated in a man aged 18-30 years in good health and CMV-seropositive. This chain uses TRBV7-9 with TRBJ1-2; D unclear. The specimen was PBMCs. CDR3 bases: TGTGCCAGCAGCTTAGCCCCCTTGGGCTACACCTTC. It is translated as CASSLAPLGYTF. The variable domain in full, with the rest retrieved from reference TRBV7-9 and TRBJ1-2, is DTGVSQNPRHKITKRGQNVTFRCDPISEHNRLYWYRQTLGQGPEFLTYFQNEAQLEKSRLLSDRFSAERPKGSFSTLEIQRTEQGDSAMYLCASSLAPLGYTFGSGTRLTVV.